This T cell receptor (beta chain) was identified in a study of OX40 agonist ivuxolimab in advanced cancers. Findings of the study overall: Expanded clones tended on average to be more numerous among CD8+ T cells than CD4+.

To note about this clone: Its target is not known.

Sequenced by immunoSEQ multiplex PCR; TCRdb stores in-frame clones only, minus some. The sample lists tens of thousands of clones, less than 80% seen once, with 9.5% to 15% in the top ten. The V gene's germline CDR1 is MNHEY and CDR2 SVGAGI. This CDR3 region has 15 residues. Trimming pared 2 bases from V and 0 bases from J, leaving 10 bases between. This chain links TRBV6-5 with TRBJ1-1; the D gene is possibly TRBD1 (5 bases). This clonotype originated in an adult with an advanced solid tumor such as melanoma, head and neck, liver or kidney cancer. Material: CD4+ or CD8+ T cells sorted from blood, obtained in a trial of the OX40 agonist ivuxolimab. CDR3 region: CASSYEGTMNTEAFF. The CDR3 bases are TGTGCCAGCAGTTACGAGGGGACGATGAACACTGAAGCTTTCTTT.